Listed below are T cell receptor beta chains from one sample, sequenced in a study of T-cell memory formation after mild COVID-19. From the 5' RACE reads, TCRdb called clonotypes with MiXCR, one entry per CDR3 protein. The table has 550,000 to 600,000 distinct CDR3 sequences, about 18% seen once. The specimen was PBMCs or a T cell subset sorted from them (not recorded which). The source is an adult woman who had mild COVID-19 (a few samples of this study predate the infection). Cell type and time point are not known. Both conserved end residues are part of each CDR3. The D gene is left open where the match is weak. Clone sizes are given selectively: once, few, many, or a class where the clone is expanded.

v_call: TRBV29-1; clone_size: NA; j_call: TRBJ2-3; d_call: TRBD2; cdr3_nt: TGCAGCGTTGAGCCCCGACTAGCGGGCACAGATACGCAGTATTTT; cdr3_aa: CSVEPRLAGTDTQYF
v_call: TRBV11-2; clone_size: NA; j_call: TRBJ2-5; d_call: TRBD1; cdr3_nt: TGTGCCAGCTCCCTCGGGACAGCATCGAAGGAGACCCAGTACTTC; cdr3_aa: CASSLGTASKETQYF
v_call: TRBV5-1; clone_size: NA; j_call: TRBJ2-7; d_call: TRBD2; cdr3_nt: TGCGCCAGCAGCCCTTCCTTGAGCGGGGGGGCCTCCTACGAGCAGTACTTC; cdr3_aa: CASSPSLSGGASYEQYF
v_call: TRBV25-1; clone_size: NA; j_call: TRBJ2-1; d_call: NA; cdr3_nt: TGTGCCAGCAGTGAATACGCGCGGAGGGAGCAGTTCTTC; cdr3_aa: CASSEYARREQFF
v_call: TRBV7-9; clone_size: many; j_call: TRBJ2-5; d_call: NA; cdr3_nt: TGTGCCAGCTCCCCGGAATACTTC; cdr3_aa: CASSPEYF
v_call: TRBV19; clone_size: NA; j_call: TRBJ2-7; d_call: NA; cdr3_nt: TGTGCCAGTAGTGGGGAGGACGAGCAGTACTTC; cdr3_aa: CASSGEDEQYF
v_call: TRBV7-9; clone_size: few; j_call: TRBJ1-5; d_call: NA; cdr3_nt: TGTGCCAGCAGCTTAGGCCGTAGGGAGGGTCAGCCCCAGCATTTT; cdr3_aa: CASSLGRREGQPQHF
v_call: TRBV20-1; clone_size: few; j_call: TRBJ1-2; d_call: NA; cdr3_nt: TGCAGTGCGGACAAGGACGGGGGATCGGGCTATGGCTACACCTTC; cdr3_aa: CSADKDGGSGYGYTF
v_call: TRBV5-8; clone_size: NA; j_call: TRBJ1-5; d_call: NA; cdr3_nt: TGTGCCAGCAGCGCGCGAAGAGGGAATTTT; cdr3_aa: CASSARRGNF
v_call: TRBV4-3; clone_size: NA; j_call: TRBJ2-1; d_call: TRBD1; cdr3_nt: TGCGCCAGCAGCCAAGTCGGGACAGATAGAGGGGAGCAGTTCTTC; cdr3_aa: CASSQVGTDRGEQFF
v_call: TRBV7-2; clone_size: NA; j_call: TRBJ2-5; d_call: TRBD2; cdr3_nt: TGTGCCAGCAGCGTTACTAGCGTCGCTGAATTTCAAGAGACCCAGTACTTC; cdr3_aa: CASSVTSVAEFQETQYF
v_call: TRBV7-9; clone_size: few; j_call: TRBJ2-1; d_call: NA; cdr3_nt: TGTGCCAGCAGCCCCCGGGACATCCAGACCTCCTACAATGAGCAGTTCTTC; cdr3_aa: CASSPRDIQTSYNEQFF
v_call: TRBV6-2/TRBV6-3; clone_size: NA; j_call: TRBJ1-1; d_call: TRBD1; cdr3_nt: TGTGCCAGCAGTCCCATACCCAGGGGACAGCGAGTCCCGGGGGGGAACACTGAAGCTTTCTTT; cdr3_aa: CASSPIPRGQRVPGGNTEAFF
v_call: TRBV4-1; clone_size: few; j_call: TRBJ2-6; d_call: NA; cdr3_nt: TGCGCCAGCAGCCAAGAAACAGGCGGCTCTGGGGCCAACGTCCTGACTTTC; cdr3_aa: CASSQETGGSGANVLTF
v_call: TRBV7-6; clone_size: NA; j_call: TRBJ2-5; d_call: TRBD2; cdr3_nt: TGTGCCAGCAGCCGGGTGGGAGCGGGGCAAGAGACCCAGTACTTC; cdr3_aa: CASSRVGAGQETQYF
v_call: TRBV3-1; clone_size: few; j_call: TRBJ2-7; d_call: NA; cdr3_nt: TGTGCCAGCAGCGCCACGGGGCCCTACGAGCAGTACTTC; cdr3_aa: CASSATGPYEQYF